The sequence of this T cell receptor beta chain was determined in a study of response to subunit inactivated influenza vaccine. Remarks on this clonotype: Its antigen is not identified.

Study results and caveats: Few new T cells, the authors suggested, are recruited by each seasonal influenza vaccination.

Germline-derived CDR1 and CDR2 are SGHTA and FQGNSA. This CDR3 contains 14 residues. Trimming took 1 base from V and 3 from J, leaving 6 bases between them. TCRdb itself ran the RT-PCR reads through MiXCR, one entry per CDR3 protein. The data contain 550,000 to 800,000 distinct CDR3 sequences, roughly 14% of them singletons. Sequencing used PBMCs from blood, obtained about 11 days after vaccination. This TCR was recovered from a man aged 50-59 years who received an inactivated influenza vaccine. V is TRBV7-2 and J is TRBJ2-2, with unresolved D. CDR3 sequence: CASSLVPYTGELFF. CDR3 nucleotides: TGTGCCAGCAGCTTAGTGCCTTACACCGGGGAGCTGTTTTTT.